The next 17 T cell receptor beta chains were all read from a single sample in a study of OX40 agonist ivuxolimab in advanced cancers. Sequencing used immunoSEQ multiplex PCR; TCRdb keeps in-frame clones, though not all of them. The data show some 100,000 clones, approximately 90% seen once. Source: CD4+ or CD8+ T cells sorted from blood, taken in a trial of the OX40 agonist ivuxolimab. These receptor sequences come from an adult with an advanced solid tumor such as melanoma, head and neck, liver or kidney cancer.

The CDR3 DNA is TGTGCCAGCAGCGTAGGTAGCGGGGCTTACAATGAGCAGTTCTTC. It is translated as CASSVGSGAYNEQFF. The chain links TRBV9 to TRBJ2-1; 8 bases fit TRBD2. CDR3 size: 15 residues. CDR1 is SGDLS and CDR2 is YYNGEE in the germline V gene. Germline trimming cut 0 bases from V and 4 bases from J; bases unmatched to any gene: 3.

As concerns this clone: Other DNA sequences in this sample translate to the same CDR3. The chain is built from TRBV9 and TRBJ1-4; 8 bases map to TRBD1. The V and J ends lost 3 bases and 5 bases, in that order; junction bases with no gene match: 3. CDR3 length: 14 amino acids. Looked up from germline, CDR1 is SGDLS and CDR2 is YYNGEE. CDR3 amino acids: CASSEDRANEKLFF. The DNA for the CDR3 is TGTGCCAGCAGCGAGGACAGGGCAAATGAAAAACTGTTTTTT.

The genes are TRBV7-9 and TRBJ2-7; 9 bases fit TRBD2. Unmatched junction bases numbered 7, after V lost 5 bases and J lost 2 bases. The CDR3 contains 15 residues. CDR1 and CDR2 (germline): SEHNR, FQNEAQ (reference sequence). This chain's CDR3 is CASSPSSGGTYEQYF. The CDR3 DNA sequence: TGTGCCAGCAGCCCGAGTAGCGGGGGCACCTACGAGCAGTACTTC.

J is TRBJ2-5 and V is TRBV18, with no clear D. This CDR3 has 14 amino acids. The V and J ends lost 1 base and 5 bases respectively, with 11 bases between them. Germline assignment: CDR1 KGHSH and CDR2 LQKENI. CDR3 protein: CASSPRGVVETQYF. In nucleotides, the CDR3 is TGTGCCAGCTCACCACGGGGTGTTGTCGAGACCCAGTACTTC.

The genes are TRBV7-6 and TRBJ2-2; unclear D gene. Germline CDR1 and CDR2: SGHVS and FNYEAQ. The CDR3 has 14 amino acids. Between the trimmed V and J ends, which lost 0 bases and 1 base, there was a span of 3 bases. CDR3 region: CASSLAGNTGELFF. DNA for the CDR3: TGTGCCAGCAGCTTAGCAGGGAACACCGGGGAGCTGTTTTTT.

V usage is TRBV5-1 and J usage is TRBJ2-7, with 7 bases that match TRBD1. The germline V gene encodes CDR1 SGHRS and CDR2 YFSETQ. J gave up 0 bases and V 4 bases, and 13 bases lay outside the gene matches. This CDR3 contains 17 residues. The CDR3 DNA reads as TGCGCCAGCAGCCGCCATTTTGGCCGGGACAGCTCCTACGAGCAGTACTTC. Protein product: CASSRHFGRDSSYEQYF. The full variable domain, completed using reference TRBV5-1 and TRBJ2-7, is KAGVTQTPRYLIKTRGQQVTLSCSPISGHRSVSWYQQTPGQGLQFLFEYFSETQRNKGNFPGRFSGRQFSNSRSEMNVSTLELGDSALYLCASSRHFGRDSSYEQYFGPGTRLTVT.

This rearrangement joins TRBV5-4 to TRBJ2-1, with D perhaps TRBD1 (5 bases). The germline V gene encodes CDR1 SGHNT and CDR2 YYREEE (reference sequence). Deletions cut 0 bases from V and 4 bases from J, with 17 bases between. The CDR3 spans 17 residues. The CDR3: CASSLAISVKGYNEQFF. The CDR3, as DNA: TGTGCCAGCAGCTTGGCCATCAGCGTAAAGGGGTACAATGAGCAGTTCTTC.

CDR3 in DNA: TGTGCCAGCAGTCGACTAGCGGGAGGAGGAGATACGCAGTATTTT. Translating it yields CASSRLAGGGDTQYF. This sequence joins TRBV2 and TRBJ2-3; 13 nucleotides match TRBD2. The junction had 4 bases not matched to a gene; V was cut back by 5 bases and J by 5 bases. This CDR3 has 15 residues. CDR1 and CDR2 from the germline V gene are SNHLY and FYNNEI.

This chain joins TRBV2 and TRBJ1-1; 9 nucleotides line up with TRBD1. After removal of 8 bases from V and 4 bases from J, the junction contained 8 bases not matched to a gene. CDR1 and CDR2 from the germline V gene are SNHLY and FYNNEI. The CDR3 has 14 residues. The CDR3 bases are TGTGCCAGCGGAAGGGACAGGGCTGGCACTGAAGCTTTCTTT. Encoded protein: CASGRDRAGTEAFF.

The chain recombines TRBV5-5 with TRBJ2-5; 9 nucleotides align to TRBD2. Germline V CDR1 and CDR2: SGHKS, YYEKEE (reference sequence). After removal of 2 bases from V and 1 base from J, the junction contained 9 bases not matched to a gene. The CDR3 extends over 17 amino acids. Here the CDR3 DNA reads TGTGCCAGCAGCTTAGGGGCTAGCGGGGCCGCCCAAGAGACCCAGTACTTC. This sequence encodes CASSLGASGAAQETQYF.

The V and J genes are TRBV7-9 and TRBJ2-1; 8 bases are a match to TRBD1. With 5 bases clipped from V and 3 bases from J, the junction kept 6 bases outside the gene matches. In germline, CDR1 is SEHNR, CDR2 FQNEAQ (reference sequence). The CDR3 covers 15 residues. The CDR3 protein is CASSRRQGNYNEQFF. For the CDR3, the DNA is TGTGCCAGCAGCCGTAGACAGGGGAACTACAATGAGCAGTTCTTC.

This clone was seen a single time. The chain links TRBV9 to TRBJ2-7; 12 positions agree with TRBD2. CDR3 length equals 15 residues. Germline CDR1 and CDR2: SGDLS and YYNGEE. After removal of 5 bases from V and 2 bases from J, the junction contained 5 bases not matched to a gene. The CDR3 region is CASSPTSGSPYEQYF. The CDR3 bases are TGTGCCAGCAGTCCGACTAGCGGGAGCCCCTACGAGCAGTACTTC.

The rearrangement links TRBV21-1 to TRBJ1-1. TRBV21-1 is termed a pseudogene. The CDR3 sequence is 15 residues long. The CDR3 loop reads CASSKDKTLNTEAFF. DNA for the CDR3: TGTGCCAGCAGCAAAGACAAGACCTTGAACACTGAAGCTTTCTTT.

The chain combines TRBV6-5 with TRBJ1-2; 7 bases map to TRBD1. CDR1 is MNHEY and CDR2 is SVGAGI in the germline V gene. This CDR3 has 12 amino acids. V was pared by 6 bases and J by 6 bases, with 4 bases of the junction left unmatched. CDR3 loop: CASSSQGNGYTF. DNA for the CDR3: TGTGCCAGCAGCTCACAGGGGAATGGCTACACCTTC.

This chain uses TRBV5-1 with TRBJ2-7, with D possibly being TRBD2 (5 bases). Trimming took off 0 bases at V and 5 bases at J, with 15 bases between the two ends. CDR1 SGHRS and CDR2 YFSETQ come from the germline V gene. The CDR3 spans 15 residues. The CDR3 DNA reads TGCGCCAGCAGCTTGGTAGGAGGATTGCGGGACGAGCAGTACTTC. Protein product: CASSLVGGLRDEQYF.

The V call is TRBV5-4, the J call TRBJ1-3; 7 bases are a match to TRBD1. Germline-derived CDR1 and CDR2 are SGHNT and YYREEE (reference sequence). This CDR3 has 16 amino acids. V gave up 4 bases and J gave up 2 bases; unmatched junction bases: 9. The CDR3 region has the DNA TGTGCCAGCAGCAACCTGGGACAGCTTACTGGAAACACCATATATTTT. As protein: CASSNLGQLTGNTIYF.

Comments on this clone: At the DNA level, this CDR3 is encoded by other sequences in the same sample as well. J is TRBJ2-1 and V is TRBV7-2, with D uncertain. Trimming removed 1 base from V and 7 bases from J, with 8 bases in between. Germline lookup yields CDR1 SGHTA and CDR2 FQGNSA. The CDR3 length is 13 residues. The CDR3 DNA is TGTGCCAGCAGCTTAGTGTTCGGAAATGAGCAGTTCTTC. The encoded protein is CASSLVFGNEQFF.